A single TCR beta chain is shown here with its context. Antigen specificity is unknown. While the first cohort had hundreds of subjects, the donors belonged to the separate validation cohort of fewer than 150 subjects. The CDR3 contains 12 residues. V gave up 5 bases and J gave up 7 bases; unmatched junction bases: 5. The V gene's germline CDR1 is SQVTM and CDR2 ANQGSEA. Assay: immunoSEQ multiplex PCR; the TCRdb copy retains only in-frame clones and omits some. The sample records about 180,000 clones, around nine tenths being singletons. The sample is drawn from a study of cytomegalovirus exposure and HLA in healthy donors. Study-wide results and caveats: Later, an analysis found that TCR clusters from the first cohort tended to co-occur in the 130 or so validation repertoires.

Sequencing was carried out using PBMCs. V and J are TRBV29-1 and TRBJ2-1, with 7 positions matching TRBD2. The receptor comes from a man between 18 and 29 years old in good health and CMV-seropositive. Written as DNA, the CDR3 is TGCAGCGTTTGGCGTAGCGGGAATGAGCAGTTCTTC. It yields the protein CSVWRSGNEQFF.